Included here is one T cell receptor beta chain sequence, with context. The antigen is unknown. This same CDR3 is encoded by further DNA sequences in the sample. RNA extraction and reverse transcription yielded cDNA as sequencing template. TCRdb keeps only in-frame clones here, not all; method: immunoSEQ multiplex PCR. The table lists around 200,000 clones, roughly 62% of them singletons. This sample's treatment: oral pan-JAK inhibitor, 5-10 mg twice daily. This sample was taken from a study of CD8+ T cells in alopecia areata. Study-level information: Each day, treated patients took oral tofacitinib twice, at 5 to 10 mg per dose.

Findings and limits, study-wide: Numerous expanded lesional clones remained in scalp and blood during tofacitinib. There were also resident alphabeta T cells of normal skin sequenced in scalp samples. Expanded CD8+ clones among the top 100, and scalp clonality, were significantly decreased by tofacitinib.

Material: CD8+ T cells sorted from blood, obtained at week 24, from a patient treated with tofacitinib. The receptor's source is a human donor with alopecia areata.

The CDR3 coding sequence is TGTGCCAGCAGCCAGGGGAGAGAGACCCAGTACTTC. This encodes CASSQGRETQYF. The chain uses TRBV13 and TRBJ2-5; possible D gene TRBD1, 6 bases. CDR3 size: 12 residues. Germline loops: CDR1 PRHDT, CDR2 FYEKMQ (reference sequence). The V end was cut by 5 bases, the J end by 4 bases, with 8 bases between. The variable domain in full, completed from reference TRBV13 and TRBJ2-5, reads AAGVIQSPRHLIKEKRETATLKCYPIPRHDTVYWYQQGPGQDPQFLISFYEKMQSDKGSIPDRFSAQQFSDYHSELNMSSLELGDSALYFCASSQGRETQYFGPGTRLLVL.